This TCR beta chain was recovered during a study of CD8 T cells in seronegative destructive rheumatoid arthritis (dated by TCRdb to between 2020 and 2021). Concerning the study at large: Biological drugs were being received by seven of the eight CND-RA patients at the time of sampling. Peripheral CD8+ TCRbeta repertoires were compared between CCP-negative destructive rheumatoid arthritis (CND-RA) patients and newly diagnosed seropositive RA, seronegative RA and healthy controls. Comparison cohorts of seropositive RA, seronegative RA and healthy controls came from an earlier published TCRbeta dataset rather than new sequencing.

TCRbeta sequencing used genomic DNA from CD8+ cells, following the manufacturer's instructions. A genomics technology centre in Finland ran the TCRbeta sequencing, which was done with the immunoSEQ assay. Under the source paper's analysis protocol: Clonotype tables from the immunoSEQ preprocessing pipeline were converted to VDJtools format, and non-productive clonotypes were removed. Samples below 10,000 reads were excluded and the rest subsampled to 10,000 reads; most of the eight CND-RA samples passed. Shannon-Wiener, Simpson and clonality indices were calculated with the VDJtools CalcDiversityStats function on data subsampled to 10,000 reads. To infer antigen specificity, non-singleton TCRbeta clonotypes were hard-matched against VDJdb, meaning no mismatches were allowed. CDR3 sequences that differed by one amino acid (Hamming distance 1) were grouped together into clusters with potentially shared antigen targets. After each group was resampled to six samples, one-sided Fisher's exact tests checked public clonotypes for group enrichment, with the whole procedure repeated ten times. What TCRdb holds here is the immuneACCESS table cut down to in-frame rearrangements. Part of the clones is not present; checked against another copy, under half of the missing clones reflect an unresolved V gene, and the others are unexplained. The V and J calls and the clone size are those of that table, but D and trimming were determined from the DNA. Counted in this sample were over 10,000 clones; around 83% of them appeared once. Around a quarter of the sample rests with the top ten.

A negative result on the clinical CCP2 antibody test was shown by CND-RA patients, and progression of joint destruction was observed despite active therapy. All CND-RA patients were characterized by typical joint destruction in wrists and ankles and by failure of conventional anti-rheumatic therapy. Instead of being sampled at diagnosis, CND-RA patients were sampled after long disease histories, which in several cases spanned decades. Each patient provided approximately 51 millilitres of EDTA-anticoagulated peripheral blood. Ficoll-Paque PLUS density gradient separation was used to isolate peripheral blood mononuclear cells. AutoMACS magnetic bead positive selection was used to isolate CD8+ cells from fresh or cryopreserved PBMCs, and purity was verified by flow cytometry. Nucleospin Tissue or Tissue XS kits were used to extract genomic DNA, which was then quantified on a Qubit 2.0 fluorometer.

There are 14 amino acids in the CDR3, from cysteine to phenylalanine inclusive. Of all the DNA, just the CDR3 is kept, 42 bases in frame from base 1. Unmatched junction bases come to 10, with V trimmed by 6 bases and J by 6 bases. CDR1 and CDR2 are read off the germline V gene as SGHVS and FNYEAQ. The table lists this clone with a few counts. No antigen is known for it. The sample holds no much larger clone one base away, and base qualities are not on file. The investigation overall reported the following: More CMV-reactive and fewer influenza A-reactive CD8+ TCRbeta sequences were observed in CND-RA repertoires than in controls and other RA subtypes. The small size of the CND-RA cohort was noted as a limitation of the study. Across the roughly 120,000 clonotypes tested, no public clonotype enrichment survived Benjamini-Hochberg correction. CND-RA patients appeared to carry a distinct set of enriched public clonotypes, which the authors read as support for a separate disease subset. In the absence of diagnostic samples, TCR repertoire differences may be partly attributable to poor disease control over the years rather than being present at onset. With age adjusted for, CD8+ TCRbeta repertoires in CND-RA patients appeared less diverse and more clonal than repertoires in other RA subtypes.

The sequence was collected from a woman between 25 and 49 years old with seronegative destructive rheumatoid arthritis. The sample was CD8+ T cells from blood. The chain links TRBV7-6 with TRBJ2-7; 8 middle bases align to TRBD1. The DNA sequence is TGTGCCAGCAGTTCTGGACAGGGTAATCGCGAGCAGTACTTC. Translated, this is CASSSGQGNREQYF.